This TCR beta chain was sequenced for a study of PD-L1 blockade in urothelial cancer. Study overall: Patients started atezolizumab around 2014, 1,200 mg intravenously every 3 weeks. Blood analysis was done at 3 weeks (second dose) and 6 weeks after treatment began. Blood samples had a median of approximately 140,000 T cells, just under 85,000 unique TCRs, and clonality around 0.08.

Generated by immunoSEQ multiplex PCR, the TCRdb table keeps only in-frame clones and is missing some. The sample has about 35,000 clones; approximately 80% are singletons. Every patient provided from 1 to 8 samples, collected pretreatment and on-treatment. CDR3 length: 12 amino acids. Germline CDR1 and CDR2: SNHLY and FYNNEI. V lost 4 bases, J lost 8 bases, and 9 bases lay in between. The chain couples TRBV2 to TRBJ2-4, with a possible D match to TRBD2 (5 bases). The specimen was PBMCs, collected around atezolizumab (anti-PD-L1) treatment. This clonotype was obtained from a man in his 70s with urothelial cancer. In DNA, the CDR3 is TGTGCCAGCAGTGGGGCCGGGGACATTCAGTACTTC. It specifies CASSGAGDIQYF.